This T cell receptor (beta chain) was recovered during a study of cytomegalovirus exposure and HLA in healthy donors (dated by TCRdb to 2016 to 2017). A note on the overall study: An earlier analysis of several hundred of the donors reported 276 Gb of sequence data and some 110 million unique TCR beta sequences obtained from about 200 million T cells. HLA typing covered class I and class II loci at four-digit resolution. Every discovery cohort repertoire had been produced on one sequencing platform. Donor age, sex, ethnicity and CMV serostatus were compiled alongside the repertoire data. The later analysis used no new phenotypic data to find candidate immune exposures, relying instead on TCR beta sequences and their occurrence across donors. The study profiled the T cell repertoires of approximately 700 subjects by immunosequencing and related them to cytomegalovirus serostatus. Typing coverage differed by locus: A, B, C, DRB1 and DQB1 were typed in about 629-630 donors, DQA1 in 500 to 550, DPA1 in over 600, and DPB1 in approximately 450. Genome-wide SNP genotypes for about three fifths of the roughly 670 donors were used in a later genetic analysis, which treated that subset as a discovery cohort. In addition to the first cohort of around 670 subjects, a separate validation cohort of over 90 different subjects was used. To decide whether each TCR beta V gene segment behaved as functional or pseudogenic, an earlier analysis of approximately 590 of the donors relied on high-throughput TCR beta sequencing. The aim of the study was to test whether cataloging public T cell receptors could identify signatures of past pathogen exposure. Among the roughly 430 genotyped donors, 75% to 90% belonged to the genetic ancestry cluster associated with self-reported Caucasian donors. A later analysis re-analyzed previously published TCR beta repertoires from several hundred donors and added high-resolution HLA genotyping to study TCR occurrence patterns. To predict cytomegalovirus infection status, the study combined high-throughput TCR immunosequencing, statistical association of individual TCRs with disease status, and machine learning. Several DR-DQ haplotypes were treated as single units for association and clustering because of strong linkage in the cohort. Across some 400 genotyped donors of the cohort, an average of about 200,000 unique TCR beta nucleotide sequences per donor were sequenced, and roughly a sixth of those sequences were non-productive. An early release covering 550 to 650 HLA-typed donors comprised approximately 290 gigabases of sequencing data and some 79 million unique TCR sequences.

The CDR3 sequence holds 15 residues, the cysteine and phenylalanine included. The retained sequence is limited to the CDR3, 45 bases, with the frame set at the first base. The trim is 4 bases for V and 4 bases for J, with a gap of 14 bases between the germline ends. CDR1 and CDR2, looked up from the germline V gene, are MNHEY and SVGAGI. The cohort was made up of about 610 healthy bone marrow donors. At the time of sampling, all cohort members were nominally healthy, though unrecorded immune exposures were likely present. The donor tested CMV seronegative and was one of the 352 seronegative cohort members. Every donor gave a peripheral blood sample, and the peripheral blood mononuclear cells from that sample were used for TCR beta sequencing. The Qiagen DNeasy Blood Extraction Kit was used to extract genomic DNA from the blood cell samples. On the study overall, not on this receptor specifically: According to the authors, the approach could potentially be generalized to other disease states and immunological phenotypes. Some IMGT-functional V segments, including TRBV6-2 and TRBV6-3, could not be told apart with the 87-base-pair reads, so those segments were excluded. A further reported finding was that TCR beta sequences accurately predicted the HLA-A and HLA-B alleles for most subjects in the first cohort. A later genetic analysis reported fewer N-insertions in productive TCRs among donors in an Asian-associated ancestry cluster than the roughly 620-donor mean. For the cohort, immune exposure information was limited to CMV serostatus. The cohort was sequenced for TCR beta chains only, and without alpha or paired-chain data the features that could be detected were limited. Linkage disequilibrium might explain the correlated functional status among segregating V segments, but an unknown experimental factor could not be excluded. In the study, about 150 TCR beta chains were listed as associated with cytomegalovirus. While some public TCRs were present in many individuals, most TCR sequences turned up only very rarely across donors. At a false discovery rate of 0.05, a later analysis linked under 20,000 TCR beta sequences to specific HLA alleles. Because some donors lacked HLA typing at each locus, the association tests relied only on the typed subset. A group of highly shared sequence variants was considered likely to be a technical artifact of the sequencing pipeline. In a later analysis, TCR association rates were found to vary across HLA loci, with the most associated TCRs seen for DRB1 alleles and the fewest for HLA-C alleles. An association between a missense DCLRE1C variant and V-gene and J-gene trimming of TCR beta chains was found in a later genetic analysis and replicated in an independent cohort. A later analysis found that most CMV-associated TCR beta chains appeared HLA-restricted, with HLA associations seemingly driven largely by CMV exposure. Over 15 rarely observed V segments, including chromosome 9 orphons, were excluded from the earlier analysis of about 500 of the donors because counts were too low. According to a later analysis, parvovirus B19, influenza, CMV and Epstein-Barr virus appeared linked to several top co-occurrence clusters. In vitro tests confirmed that three of the cytomegalovirus-associated TCR beta chains recognize cytomegalovirus antigens. The classifier was reported to diagnose cytomegalovirus status with high specificity and sensitivity in both the original and validation cohorts. Strong co-occurrence of HLA alleles, especially DR and DQ, made assigning TCR associations to individual alleles difficult. Sequencing depth was assumed to be roughly uniform across donors in the presence/absence analyses, though that assumption may not hold. In a later analysis, HLA-associated TCR beta chains were found to be more clonally expanded and to have lower generation probabilities than equally common non-associated chains. In an earlier analysis of fewer than 750 of the donors, most TCR beta V segments were observed in productive rearrangements about 90% or about 30% of the time, broadly matching IMGT annotations.

This clone was recorded a few times. This clone's antigen is unknown. Within one base of it there is no much larger clone, and no base qualities were kept. The protocol used for the library was the immunoSEQ multiplex PCR assay. For the multiplex PCR, a mixture combining 60 forward primers for TCR Vbeta segments and 13 reverse primers for TCR Jbeta segments was used. Amplification of the CDR3 region of rearranged TCR beta genes was performed with a multiplex PCR assay on genomic DNA. The Illumina HiSeq System was used to sequence the amplified TCR beta libraries as 87-base-pair reads. Regarding the original processing steps: A later analysis counted about 76 million unique TCR beta chains across the 666 repertoires, and 10 million to 11 million of these chains were shared by at least two donors. Raw reads were error-corrected and collapsed into unique sequences by a nearest-neighbor algorithm in which closely related sequences were merged to remove PCR and sequencing errors. Alignment of CDR3 sequences to IMGT reference sequences was used to assign V, D and J gene segments. Each retained sequence needed at least a six-nucleotide match to both a V gene segment and a J gene segment. Rearrangements were called productive when the CDR3 lacked stop codons and stayed in frame with V and J; all others were non-productive. CDR3 was defined by IMGT convention, running from the second conserved V-encoded cysteine to the conserved J-encoded phenylalanine. The earlier analysis of about 610 of the donors excluded sequences that lacked an unambiguous match to a single V gene segment. An earlier analysis of 587 of the donors called V segments functional above 56.7% productive rearrangements and segregating when the between-donor standard deviation exceeded 5%. To diagnose cytomegalovirus status from the catalog of TCR beta chain sequences, a statistical classification framework was built. In a later analysis, V and J genes were assigned by comparing TCR nucleotide sequences against IMGT/GENE-DB human TR gene sequences. The TCRdist pipeline was used in a later analysis to assign CDR3 sequences and most-parsimonious VDJ recombination scenarios. In a later analysis, each TCR beta chain was defined by its CDR3 amino acid sequence together with its V-gene family, and reads lacking a unique V-gene family were excluded. As a way to deal with suspected cross-contamination and a sequencing artifact, a later analysis dropped 640 or so nucleotide sequences that were highly shared and had low generation probability. For each public chain, a later analysis derived a clonal expansion index from normalized ranks of inferred template counts within each repertoire. In a later analysis, generation probabilities were computed with a VDJ recombination model fitted to out-of-frame rearrangements, and the resulting probabilities were checked against IGoR. In a later analysis, hypergeometric tests were used to score TCR-TCR, TCR-HLA and TCR-CMV co-occurrence, with a repertoire-size bias correction applied to TCR pairs. A later analysis estimated false discovery rates by permuting HLA or CMV assignments 20 times. In a later analysis, co-occurring TCRs were grouped using DBSCAN, and TCRdist sequence similarity was added for clustering within HLA-allele-positive subsets. Repertoires with fewer than 30,000 or more than 120,000 public chains, plus five repertoires with anomalous nucleotide sharing, were excluded from co-occurrence clustering. Drawn from immuneACCESS, this table holds only the in-frame rearrangements with V and J called that TCRdb kept. Clones are partly lost; checked studies trace under half to an unresolved V gene and leave the rest unexplained. V and J calls and clone size follow that table, whereas D and trimming were derived from the DNA. The sample table lists about 110,000 clones, around four fifths of them with a count of one. The ten most abundant clones make up 1% to 1.5% of the sample.

This chain joins TRBV6-5 to TRBJ2-4; the D segment could be TRBD2, given 5 matching bases. Sequenced: PBMCs. The TCR comes from a man aged 30-40 years in good health and CMV-seronegative. The nucleotides read TGTGCCAGCAGTTCGGGTTGGGGAGCGAAAAACATTCAGTACTTC. Its translation reads: CASSSGWGAKNIQYF.